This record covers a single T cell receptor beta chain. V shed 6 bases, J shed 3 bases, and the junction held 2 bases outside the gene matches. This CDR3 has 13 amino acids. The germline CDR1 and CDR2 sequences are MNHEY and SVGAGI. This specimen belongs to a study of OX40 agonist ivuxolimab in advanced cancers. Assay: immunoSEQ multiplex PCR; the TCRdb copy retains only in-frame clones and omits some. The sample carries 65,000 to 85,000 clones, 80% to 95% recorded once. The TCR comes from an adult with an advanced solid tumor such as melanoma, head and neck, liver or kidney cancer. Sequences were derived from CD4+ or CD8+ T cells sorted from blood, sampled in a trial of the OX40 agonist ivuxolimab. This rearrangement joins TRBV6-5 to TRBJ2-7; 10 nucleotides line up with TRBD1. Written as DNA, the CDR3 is TGTGCCAGCAGGTGGACAGGGGGCTACGAGCAGTACTTC. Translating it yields CASRWTGGYEQYF.